This TCR beta chain was sequenced in a study of blood T cell repertoires in COVID-19. Study-wide background: The analysed material was cDNA or gDNA that came from T cells, B-cell-depleted T cells, or PBMCs.

Original processing methods: Researchers report that nucleated cell counts were estimated from reference gene primer amplification. Repertoires were generated with immunoSEQ multiplex PCR, while TCRdb's copy carries only in-frame clones and drops some. V and J calls and clone size are those listed in that table; D and trimming were worked out from the DNA. The data contain roughly 78,000 clones, 75% to 90% of them seen just once; the ten biggest clones take up roughly 20%. The V segment lost 6 bases and the J segment 1 base; nucleotides outside the gene matches: 8. Germline V gene sequence: CDR1 SEHNR, CDR2 FQNEAQ (reference sequence). The CDR3 consists of 15 residues.

This chain joins TRBV7-9 and TRBJ1-1, with 7 bases lining up with TRBD1. The source is a woman at least 80 years old with acute or convalescent COVID-19. Sequences were obtained from peripheral blood. The CDR3 reads CASRYLTGSNTEAFF. The DNA for the CDR3 is TGTGCCAGCAGATACCTGACAGGGTCGAACACTGAAGCTTTCTTT.